This TCR beta chain was retrieved from a study of regulatory T cells in long-lasting Graves disease. Time point indicated: persistent/refractory GD, antithyroid drugs over 5 years with positive TRAb. With RNA extracted from PBMCs as input, the TCR library was made. This clonotype was seen repeatedly, ten times or more. The CDR3 is 16 amino acids. Germline V gives CDR1 LGHDT, CDR2 YNNKEL (reference sequence). The germline V and J ends were trimmed by 1 base and 2 bases, with 14 bases remaining between them. Relying on iRepertoire HTBI primers and Arm-PCR of CDR3 regions, the team built TCR beta libraries. TCRdb re-called the multiplex PCR reads through MiXCR, storing one row per CDR3 protein. The sample includes around 340,000 distinct CDR3 sequences, around 20% of them seen just once.

V gene TRBV3-1 combines with J gene TRBJ2-5; perhaps TRBD2 as D (6 bases). Sequenced material: peripheral blood mononuclear cells (PBMCs), taken when the disease was refractory, from a patient treated with antithyroid drugs. This TCR derives from a female donor with Graves disease. For the CDR3, the DNA is TGTGCCAGCAGCCAAGTCTCGGTGGAGGGGCAAGAGACCCAGTACTTC. Amino acids: CASSQVSVEGQETQYF.